In its sample, the clone carrying this T cell receptor (beta chain) was seen a few times. Its antigen is undetermined. The sample belongs to a study of cytomegalovirus exposure and HLA in healthy donors. Study findings and constraints: A missense DCLRE1C variant was associated with V- and J-gene trimming of TCR beta chains in a later analysis, and an independent cohort replicated the association. Researchers catalogued over 150 TCR beta chains as cytomegalovirus-associated.

The V and J ends lost 4 bases and 1 base respectively, with 22 bases between them. The germline gives CDR1 SGDLS, CDR2 YYNGEE. The CDR3 totals 18 residues. PCR amplification relied on 60 Vbeta primers (plus 13 Jbeta primers). The data were produced by immunoSEQ multiplex PCR, yet TCRdb's version contains in-frame clones alone and is incomplete. The sample carries roughly 120,000 clones, about 66% recorded once. Input material: PBMCs. The sequence was obtained from a man aged 25-45 years in good health and CMV-seropositive. The chain carries TRBV9 and TRBJ2-3; a possible D gene is TRBD2 (7 bases). The DNA for the CDR3 is TGTGCCAGCAGCTCCCTGGGGGGGGGCGAGGGTCGCACAGATACGCAGTATTTT. Encoded protein: CASSSLGGGEGRTDTQYF.